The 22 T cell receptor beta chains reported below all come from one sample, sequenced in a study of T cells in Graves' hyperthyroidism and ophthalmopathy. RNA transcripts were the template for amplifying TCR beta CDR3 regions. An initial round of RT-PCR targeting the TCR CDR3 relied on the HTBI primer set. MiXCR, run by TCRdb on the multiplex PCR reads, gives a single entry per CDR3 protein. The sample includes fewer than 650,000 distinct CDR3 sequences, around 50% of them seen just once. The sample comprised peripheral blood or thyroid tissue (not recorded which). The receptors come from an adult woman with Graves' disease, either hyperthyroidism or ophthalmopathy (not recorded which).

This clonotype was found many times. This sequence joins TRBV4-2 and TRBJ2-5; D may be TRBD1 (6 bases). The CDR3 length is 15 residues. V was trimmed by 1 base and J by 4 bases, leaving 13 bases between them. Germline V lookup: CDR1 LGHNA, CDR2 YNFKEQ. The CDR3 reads CASSQVYNRVETQYF. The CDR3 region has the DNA TGTGCCAGCAGCCAAGTTTATAACAGGGTAGAGACCCAGTACTTC.

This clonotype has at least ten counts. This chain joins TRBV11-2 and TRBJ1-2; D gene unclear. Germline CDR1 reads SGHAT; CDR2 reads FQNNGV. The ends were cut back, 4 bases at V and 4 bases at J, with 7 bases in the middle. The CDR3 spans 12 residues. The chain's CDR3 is CASSSQIYGYTF. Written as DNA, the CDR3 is TGTGCCAGCAGCTCACAGATCTATGGCTACACCTTC. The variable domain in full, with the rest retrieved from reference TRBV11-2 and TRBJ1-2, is EAGVAQSPRYKIIEKRQSVAFWCNPISGHATLYWYQQILGQGPKLLIQFQNNGVVDDSQLPKDRFSAERLKGVDSTLKIQPAKLEDSAVYLCASSSQIYGYTFGSGTRLTVV.

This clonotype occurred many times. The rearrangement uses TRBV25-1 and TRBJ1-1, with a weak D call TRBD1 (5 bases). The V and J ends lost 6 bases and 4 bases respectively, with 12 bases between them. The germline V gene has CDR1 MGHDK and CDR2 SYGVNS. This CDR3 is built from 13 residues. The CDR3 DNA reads TGTGCCAGCAGCGTCGACAGAAGCACTGAAGCTTTCTTT. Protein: CASSVDRSTEAFF.

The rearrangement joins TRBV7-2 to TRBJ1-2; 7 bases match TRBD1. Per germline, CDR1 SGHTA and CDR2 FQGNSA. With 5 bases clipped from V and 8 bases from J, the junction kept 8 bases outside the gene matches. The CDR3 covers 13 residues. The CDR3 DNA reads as TGTGCCAGCAGCCCCGGGACAGCCGGGGGCTACACCTTC. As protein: CASSPGTAGGYTF.

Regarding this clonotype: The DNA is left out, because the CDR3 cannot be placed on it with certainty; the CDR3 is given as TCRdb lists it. The CDR3 region is CACSASGQTDTEAFF. The V and J genes are TRBV2 and TRBJ1-1; TRBD1 reflects the table's D call only, with no check against the DNA. Ends included, the CDR3 has 15 residues. Germline values: CDR1 SNHLY, CDR2 FYNNEI.

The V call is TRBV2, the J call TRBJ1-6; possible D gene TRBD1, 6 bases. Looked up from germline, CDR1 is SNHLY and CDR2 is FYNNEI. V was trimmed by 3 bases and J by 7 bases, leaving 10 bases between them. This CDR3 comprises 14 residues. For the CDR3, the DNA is TGTGCCAGCAGTGAGGGGACAACCAATTCACCCCTCCACTTT. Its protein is CASSEGTTNSPLHF.

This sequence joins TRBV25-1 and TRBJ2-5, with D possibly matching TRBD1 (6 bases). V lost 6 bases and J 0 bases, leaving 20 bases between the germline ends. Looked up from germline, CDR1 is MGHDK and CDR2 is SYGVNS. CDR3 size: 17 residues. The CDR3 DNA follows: TGTGCCAGCAGCGAGGGCCTTGGGACATTGTACCAAGAGACCCAGTACTTC. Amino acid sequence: CASSEGLGTLYQETQYF. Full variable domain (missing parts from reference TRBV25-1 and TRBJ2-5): EADIYQTPRYLVIGTGKKITLECSQTMGHDKMYWYQQDPGMELHLIHYSYGVNSTEKGDLSSESTVSRIRTEHFPLTLESARPSHTSQYLCASSEGLGTLYQETQYFGPGTRLLVL.

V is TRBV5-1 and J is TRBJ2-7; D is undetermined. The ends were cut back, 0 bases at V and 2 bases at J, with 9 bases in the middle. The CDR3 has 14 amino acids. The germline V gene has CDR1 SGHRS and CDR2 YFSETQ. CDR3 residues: CASSLEGSAYEQYF. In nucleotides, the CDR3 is TGCGCCAGCAGCTTGGAAGGGTCAGCCTACGAGCAGTACTTC.

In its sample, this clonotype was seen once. CDR3 DNA sequence: TGTGCCAGCAGCTCACGGACAGGAGGGGGGGGGACCCAGTACTTC. This translates into CASSSRTGGGGTQYF. The chain has TRBV7-9 and TRBJ2-5; possibly TRBD1 or TRBD2 for D (7 bases each). The V end lost 4 bases, the J end lost 7 bases, and 19 bases lay between the germline ends. Looked up from germline, CDR1 is SEHNR and CDR2 is FQNEAQ (reference sequence). The CDR3 length is 15 residues. Full variable domain (outside the CDR3, taken from reference TRBV7-9 and TRBJ2-5): DTGVSQNPRHKITKRGQNVTFRCDPISEHNRLYWYRQTLGQGPEFLTYFQNEAQLEKSRLLSDRFSAERPKGSFSTLEIQRTEQGDSAMYLCASSSRTGGGGTQYFGPGTRLLVL.

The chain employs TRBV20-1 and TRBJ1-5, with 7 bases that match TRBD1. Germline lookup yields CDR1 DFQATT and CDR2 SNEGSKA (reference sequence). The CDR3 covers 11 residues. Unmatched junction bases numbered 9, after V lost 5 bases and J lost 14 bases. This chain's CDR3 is CSAGPPGGKHF. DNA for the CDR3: TGCAGTGCTGGGCCCCCAGGGGGGAAGCATTTT.

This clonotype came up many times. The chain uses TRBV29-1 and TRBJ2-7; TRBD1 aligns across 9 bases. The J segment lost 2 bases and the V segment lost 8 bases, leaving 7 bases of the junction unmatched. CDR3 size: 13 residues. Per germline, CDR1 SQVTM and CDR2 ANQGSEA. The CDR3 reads CSFAGQGTYEQYF. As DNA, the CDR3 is TGCAGCTTCGCCGGACAGGGGACCTACGAGCAGTACTTC.

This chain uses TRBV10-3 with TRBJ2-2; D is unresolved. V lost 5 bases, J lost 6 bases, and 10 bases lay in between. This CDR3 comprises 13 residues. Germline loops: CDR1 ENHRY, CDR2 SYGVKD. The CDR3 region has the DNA TGTGCCATCAGTATTGAGAGATCCGGGGAGCTGTTTTTT. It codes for CAISIERSGELFF.

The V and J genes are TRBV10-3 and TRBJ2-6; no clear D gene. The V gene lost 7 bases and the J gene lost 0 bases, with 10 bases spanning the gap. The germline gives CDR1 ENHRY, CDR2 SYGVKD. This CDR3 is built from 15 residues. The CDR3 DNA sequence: TGTGCCATCACCTCACACCACTCTGGGGCCAACGTCCTGACTTTC. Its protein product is CAITSHHSGANVLTF.

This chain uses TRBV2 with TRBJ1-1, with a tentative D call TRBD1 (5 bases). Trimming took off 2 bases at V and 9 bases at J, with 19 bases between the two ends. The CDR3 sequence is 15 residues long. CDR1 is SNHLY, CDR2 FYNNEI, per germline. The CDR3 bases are TGTGCCAGCAGTGAAAGAGGGGCGCAATCAAGAAAAGCTTTCTTT. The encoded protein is CASSERGAQSRKAFF.

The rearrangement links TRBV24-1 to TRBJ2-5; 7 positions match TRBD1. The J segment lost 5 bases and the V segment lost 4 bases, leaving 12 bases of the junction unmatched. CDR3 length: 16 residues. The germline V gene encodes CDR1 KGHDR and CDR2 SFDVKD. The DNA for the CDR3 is TGTGCCACCAGTGACTACACTTGGTACAGGGGTGAGACCCAGTACTTC. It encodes CATSDYTWYRGETQYF.

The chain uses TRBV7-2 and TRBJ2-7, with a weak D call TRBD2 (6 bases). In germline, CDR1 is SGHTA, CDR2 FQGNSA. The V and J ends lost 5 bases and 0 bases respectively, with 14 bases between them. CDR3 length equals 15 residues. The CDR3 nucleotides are TGTGCCAGCAGCGCGGGACCGATAAGCTCCTACGAGCAGTACTTC. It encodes CASSAGPISSYEQYF.

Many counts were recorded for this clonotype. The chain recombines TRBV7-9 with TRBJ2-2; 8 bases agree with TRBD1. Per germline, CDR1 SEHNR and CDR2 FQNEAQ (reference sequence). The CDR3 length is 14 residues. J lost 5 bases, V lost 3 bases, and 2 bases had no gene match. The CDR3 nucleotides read TGTGCCAGCAGCTTCGGACAGGGTACCGGGGAGCTGTTTTTT. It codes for CASSFGQGTGELFF.

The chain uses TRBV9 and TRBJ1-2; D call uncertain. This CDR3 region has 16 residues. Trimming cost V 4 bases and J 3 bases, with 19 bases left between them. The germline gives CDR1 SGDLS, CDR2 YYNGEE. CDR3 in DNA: TGTGCCAGCAGCTCGCGGGCGGTCATGGGTCACTATGGCTACACCTTC. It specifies CASSSRAVMGHYGYTF.

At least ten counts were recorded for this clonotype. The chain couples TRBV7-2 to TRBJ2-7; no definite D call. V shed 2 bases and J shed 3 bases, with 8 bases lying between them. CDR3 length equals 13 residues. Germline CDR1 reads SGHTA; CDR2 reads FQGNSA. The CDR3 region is CASSLSGSYEQYF. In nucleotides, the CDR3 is TGTGCCAGCAGCTTATCAGGAAGCTACGAGCAGTACTTC.

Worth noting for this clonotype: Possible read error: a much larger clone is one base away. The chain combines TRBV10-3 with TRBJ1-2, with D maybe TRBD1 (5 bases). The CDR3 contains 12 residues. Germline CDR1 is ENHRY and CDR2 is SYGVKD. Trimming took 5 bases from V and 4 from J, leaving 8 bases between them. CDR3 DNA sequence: TGTGCCATCAGTAGAGGGACCTATGGCTACACCTTC. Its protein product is CAISRGTYGYTF.

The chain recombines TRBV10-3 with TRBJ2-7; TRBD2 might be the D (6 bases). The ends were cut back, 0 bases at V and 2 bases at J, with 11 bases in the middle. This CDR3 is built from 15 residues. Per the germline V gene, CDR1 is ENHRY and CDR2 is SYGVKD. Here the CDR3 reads CAISESGGPTYEQYF. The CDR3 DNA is TGTGCCATCAGTGAGTCGGGGGGTCCCACCTACGAGCAGTACTTC.

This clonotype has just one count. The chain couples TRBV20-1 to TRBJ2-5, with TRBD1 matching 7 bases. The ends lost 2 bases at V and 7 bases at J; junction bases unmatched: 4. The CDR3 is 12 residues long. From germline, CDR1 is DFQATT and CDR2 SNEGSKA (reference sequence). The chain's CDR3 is CSARNPGGTQYF. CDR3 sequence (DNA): TGCAGTGCTAGAAATCCAGGGGGGACCCAGTACTTC.